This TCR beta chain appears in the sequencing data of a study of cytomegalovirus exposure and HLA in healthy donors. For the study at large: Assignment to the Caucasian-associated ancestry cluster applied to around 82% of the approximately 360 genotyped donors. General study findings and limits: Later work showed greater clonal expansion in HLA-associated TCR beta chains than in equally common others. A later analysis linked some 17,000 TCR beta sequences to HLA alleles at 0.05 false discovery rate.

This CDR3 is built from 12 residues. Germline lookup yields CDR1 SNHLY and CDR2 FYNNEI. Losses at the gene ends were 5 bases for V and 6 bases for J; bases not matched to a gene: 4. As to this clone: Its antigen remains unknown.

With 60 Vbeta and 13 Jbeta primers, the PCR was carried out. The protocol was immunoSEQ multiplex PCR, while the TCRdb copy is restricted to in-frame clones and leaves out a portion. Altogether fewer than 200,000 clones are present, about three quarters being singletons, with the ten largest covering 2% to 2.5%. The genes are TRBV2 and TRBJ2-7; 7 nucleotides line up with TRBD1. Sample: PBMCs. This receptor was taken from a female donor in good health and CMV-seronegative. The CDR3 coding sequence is TGTGCCAGCAGTCGACAGGGAACCGAGCAGTACTTC. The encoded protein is CASSRQGTEQYF. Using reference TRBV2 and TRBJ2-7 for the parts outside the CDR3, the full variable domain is EPEVTQTPSHQVTQMGQEVILRCVPISNHLYFYWYRQILGQKVEFLVSFYNNEISEKSEIFDDQFSVERPDGSNFTLKIRSTKLEDSAMYFCASSRQGTEQYFGPGTRLTVT.